This TCR beta chain was recovered during a study of shared clonotypes between healthy human individuals. Cells designated naive CD8 were CD45RO-negative and were positively selected for CCR7, with terminally differentiated effector memory CD45RA+ cells excluded. The V and J ends lost 1 base and 2 bases, in that order; junction bases with no gene match: 5. Germline V CDR1 and CDR2: MGHRA, YSYEKL. The CDR3 is 15 residues long. Measured with immunoSEQ multiplex PCR; TCRdb has only the in-frame clones, and not every one. Of some 600,000 clones in the sample, 90% to 97% were seen once. Sequencing was done on a sample of naive CD8+ T cells sorted from blood. The receptor was isolated from a woman under 40 in good health. The V and J genes are TRBV4-1 and TRBJ2-7, with 7 bases aligning to TRBD2. As DNA, the CDR3 is TGCGCCAGCAGCCAAGGTCCTAGCGGCACCTACGAGCAGTACTTC. Translating gives CASSQGPSGTYEQYF.